The following is a T cell receptor beta chain sequence with its context. Data came from immunoSEQ multiplex PCR; TCRdb stores just in-frame clones and leaves some out. This sample's clone table lists 22,000 or so clones. This sample is part of a study of T cells in women clearing cervical HPV infection. The TCR originated in a woman between 18 and 75 years old with a cervical HPV16 infection that either progressed to CIN3+ or cleared (not recorded which). What was sequenced was blood buffy coat.

The DNA read from the CDR3 is TGCAGCGCCCGAAGCCTAGCGGGAGCGGCCGGGGAG. Its protein is CSARSLAGAAGE. The CDR3, in full, reads CSARSLAGAAGELFF. The V gene is TRBV29-1, the J gene TRBJ2-2; 10 nucleotides line up with TRBD2. The CDR3 end falls 3 residues outside the read, so it is completed with the germline J gene. The V gene's germline CDR1 is SQVTM and CDR2 ANQGSEA. The V gene end was trimmed by 7 bases and the J gene end by 6 bases; junction bases not matched to a gene: 11. The CDR3 totals 15 residues.